This record covers a single T cell receptor beta chain. The antigen remains undetermined. The data were taken from a study of cytotoxic CD8 clonotypes in ibrutinib-treated CLL. General observations from the study: Baseline clonality exceeded age-matched healthy donors and tracked circulating CD8+ T-cell counts.

A 1 in 200,000 to 1 in 1 million T cell depth was the sequencing target. Generated by immunoSEQ multiplex PCR, the TCRdb table keeps only in-frame clones and is missing some. Here the sample spans some 28,000 clones, about 62% being singletons. Trimming cost V 5 bases and J 3 bases, with 8 bases left between them. The CDR3 loop spans 13 amino acids. The germline V gene has CDR1 ENHRY and CDR2 SYGVKD. This material consisted of PBMCs, taken before ibrutinib treatment. This receptor was identified in a human donor with chronic lymphocytic leukemia. The genes are TRBV10-3 and TRBJ2-1; D unresolved. Here the CDR3 DNA reads TGTGCCATCAGTCCGAGGAACTACAATGAGCAGTTCTTC. Amino acids: CAISPRNYNEQFF.